This T cell receptor beta chain emerged from a study of OX40 agonist ivuxolimab in advanced cancers. Generated by immunoSEQ multiplex PCR, the TCRdb table keeps only in-frame clones and is missing some. Among roughly 72,000 clones listed, roughly 87% were seen once. The CDR3 runs to 16 residues. V was pared by 0 bases and J by 0 bases, with 5 bases of the junction left unmatched. Per the germline V gene, CDR1 is SGHDN and CDR2 is FVKESK. Study-wide results and limits: CD4+ and CD8+ blood T cells expanded clonally by week 6 at 0.1 to 3.0 mg/kg.

On this clone: Its antigen is undetermined.

The clonotype was recovered from an adult with an advanced solid tumor such as melanoma, head and neck, liver or kidney cancer. The V and J genes are TRBV14 and TRBJ2-7, with 7 bases matching TRBD2. The sequences come from CD4+ or CD8+ T cells sorted from blood, collected in a trial of the OX40 agonist ivuxolimab. The CDR3 nucleotides are TGTGCCAGCAGCCAAGAATTAGCGGGTTACTCCTACGAGCAGTACTTC. It yields the protein CASSQELAGYSYEQYF.